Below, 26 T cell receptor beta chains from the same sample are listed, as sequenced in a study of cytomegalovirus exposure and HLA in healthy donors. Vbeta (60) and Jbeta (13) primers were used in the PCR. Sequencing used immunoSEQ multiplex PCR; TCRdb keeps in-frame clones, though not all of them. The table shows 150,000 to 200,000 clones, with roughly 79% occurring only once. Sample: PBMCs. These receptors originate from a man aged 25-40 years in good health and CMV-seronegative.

This chain's CDR3 is CSVCESNQPQHF. The CDR3 DNA is TGCAGCGTTTGTGAGAGCAATCAGCCCCAGCATTTT. This sequence joins TRBV29-1 and TRBJ1-5; D not certain. CDR3 length: 12 amino acids. Germline CDR1 reads SQVTM; CDR2 reads ANQGSEA. V was clipped by 5 bases and J by 1 base, with 6 bases between them.

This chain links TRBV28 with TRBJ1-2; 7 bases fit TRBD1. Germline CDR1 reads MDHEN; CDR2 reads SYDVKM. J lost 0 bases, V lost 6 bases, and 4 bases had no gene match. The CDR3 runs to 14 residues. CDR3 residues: CASSGTETNYGYTF. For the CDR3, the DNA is TGTGCCAGCAGCGGGACAGAGACTAACTATGGCTACACCTTC.

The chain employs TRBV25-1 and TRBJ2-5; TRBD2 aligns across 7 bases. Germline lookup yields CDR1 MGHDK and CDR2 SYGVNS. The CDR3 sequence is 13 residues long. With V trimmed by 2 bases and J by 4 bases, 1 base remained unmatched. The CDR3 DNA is TGTGCCAGCAGTGAAGGACTAGGAGAGACCCAGTACTTC. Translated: CASSEGLGETQYF.

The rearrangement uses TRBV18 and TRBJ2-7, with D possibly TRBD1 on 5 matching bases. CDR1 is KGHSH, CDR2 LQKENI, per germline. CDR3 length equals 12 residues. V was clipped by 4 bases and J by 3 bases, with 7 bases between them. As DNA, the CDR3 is TGTGCCAGCTCACTACAGGACTACGAGCAGTACTTC. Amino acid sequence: CASSLQDYEQYF.

CDR3 sequence: CASSYRLAGENEQFF. The CDR3 nucleotides are TGTGCCAGCAGCTATCGACTAGCGGGAGAGAATGAGCAGTTCTTC. The rearrangement links TRBV5-4 to TRBJ2-1, with 12 bases identical to TRBD2. CDR1 and CDR2 from the germline V gene are SGHNT and YYREEE (reference sequence). Trimming took 3 bases from V and 7 from J; bases not matched to a gene: 5. This CDR3 is 15 amino acids long.

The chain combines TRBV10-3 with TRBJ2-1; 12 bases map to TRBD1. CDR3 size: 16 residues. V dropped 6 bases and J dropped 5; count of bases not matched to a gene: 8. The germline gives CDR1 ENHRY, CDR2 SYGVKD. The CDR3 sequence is CAIRTTGTGGNNEQFF. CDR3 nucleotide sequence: TGTGCCATCAGGACCACCGGGACAGGGGGCAACAATGAGCAGTTCTTC.

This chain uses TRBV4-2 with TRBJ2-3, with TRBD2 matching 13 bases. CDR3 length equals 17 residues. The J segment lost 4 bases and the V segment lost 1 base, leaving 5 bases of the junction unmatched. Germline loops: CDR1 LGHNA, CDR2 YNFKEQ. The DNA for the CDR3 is TGTGCCAGCAGCCAAGGGACTAGCGGGAGAAATGCAGATACGCAGTATTTT. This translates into CASSQGTSGRNADTQYF.

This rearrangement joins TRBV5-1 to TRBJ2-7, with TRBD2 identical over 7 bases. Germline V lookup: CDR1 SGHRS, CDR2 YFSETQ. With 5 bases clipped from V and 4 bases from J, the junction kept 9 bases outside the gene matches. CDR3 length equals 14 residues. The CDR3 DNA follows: TGCGCCAGCAGGCCCCATGGGGGGGGGTACGAGCAGTACTTC. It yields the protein CASRPHGGGYEQYF.

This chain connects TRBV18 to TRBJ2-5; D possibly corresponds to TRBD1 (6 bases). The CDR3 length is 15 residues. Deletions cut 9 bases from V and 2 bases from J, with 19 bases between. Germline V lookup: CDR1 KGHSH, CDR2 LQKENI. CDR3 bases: TGTGCCAGTTCAAGCTTCGGGACACTACAAGAGACCCAGTACTTC. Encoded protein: CASSSFGTLQETQYF.

As DNA, the CDR3 is TGCGCCAGCAGCTTGGAGGGGACAAGCCCCTATGGCTACACCTTC. Translation: CASSLEGTSPYGYTF. The chain combines TRBV5-1 with TRBJ1-2, with D tentatively TRBD1 (6 bases). V was shortened by 0 bases and J by 4 bases, with 13 bases between the two germline ends. CDR3 length: 15 residues. Germline assignment: CDR1 SGHRS and CDR2 YFSETQ.

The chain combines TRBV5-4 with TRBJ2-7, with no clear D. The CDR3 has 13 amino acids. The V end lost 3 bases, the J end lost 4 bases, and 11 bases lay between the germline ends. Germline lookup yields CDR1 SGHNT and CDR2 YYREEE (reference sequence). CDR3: CASSSGAVYEQYF. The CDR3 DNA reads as TGTGCCAGCAGCTCGGGTGCCGTATACGAGCAGTACTTC.

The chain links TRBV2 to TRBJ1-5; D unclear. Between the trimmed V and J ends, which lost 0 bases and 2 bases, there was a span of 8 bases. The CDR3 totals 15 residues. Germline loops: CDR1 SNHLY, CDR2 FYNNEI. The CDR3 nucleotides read TGTGCCAGCAGTGAAGCCCGTCAGGGCAATCAGCCCCAGCATTTT. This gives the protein CASSEARQGNQPQHF.

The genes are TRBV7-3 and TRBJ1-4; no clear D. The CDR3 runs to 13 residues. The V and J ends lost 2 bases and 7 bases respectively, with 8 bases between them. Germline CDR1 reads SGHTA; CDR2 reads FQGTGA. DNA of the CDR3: TGTGCCAGCAGCTTATCAGAGGGTGAAAAACTGTTTTTT. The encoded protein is CASSLSEGEKLFF.

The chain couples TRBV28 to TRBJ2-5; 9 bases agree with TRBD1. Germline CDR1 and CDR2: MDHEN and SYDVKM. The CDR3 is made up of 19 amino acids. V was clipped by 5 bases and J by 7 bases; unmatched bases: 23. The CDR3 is CASSPSLTGTGLPGGTQYF. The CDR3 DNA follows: TGTGCCAGCAGTCCCAGCTTAACCGGGACAGGGTTACCAGGTGGGACCCAGTACTTC.

The CDR3 sequence is CASSDESIQREVGEQFF. The DNA for the CDR3 is TGTGCCAGCAGTGACGAGAGTATACAGCGGGAGGTTGGTGAGCAGTTCTTC. This chain links TRBV6-4 with TRBJ2-1; 9 nucleotides align to TRBD2. The CDR3 spans 17 residues. Per germline, CDR1 MRHNA and CDR2 SNTAGT. With V trimmed by 2 bases and J by 9 bases, 14 bases remained unmatched.

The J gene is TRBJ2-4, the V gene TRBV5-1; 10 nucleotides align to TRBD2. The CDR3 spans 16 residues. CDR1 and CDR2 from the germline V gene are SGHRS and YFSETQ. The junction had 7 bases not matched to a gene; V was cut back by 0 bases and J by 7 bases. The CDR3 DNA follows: TGCGCCAGCAGCTTGGGCCTAGCGGGAGCGGACAACATTCAGTACTTC. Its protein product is CASSLGLAGADNIQYF.

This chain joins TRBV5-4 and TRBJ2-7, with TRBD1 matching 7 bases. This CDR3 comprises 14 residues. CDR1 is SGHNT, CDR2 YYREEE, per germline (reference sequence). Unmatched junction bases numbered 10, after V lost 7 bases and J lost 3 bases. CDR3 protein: CASGPPGQHYEQYF. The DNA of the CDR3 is TGTGCCAGCGGTCCCCCGGGACAGCACTACGAGCAGTACTTC.

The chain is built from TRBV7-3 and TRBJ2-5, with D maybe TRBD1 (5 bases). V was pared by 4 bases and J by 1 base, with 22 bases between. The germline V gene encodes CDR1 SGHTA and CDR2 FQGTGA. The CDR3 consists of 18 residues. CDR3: CASSSYSSRGTFQETQYF. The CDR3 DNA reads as TGTGCCAGCAGCTCCTACAGCTCTAGGGGAACTTTCCAAGAGACCCAGTACTTC.

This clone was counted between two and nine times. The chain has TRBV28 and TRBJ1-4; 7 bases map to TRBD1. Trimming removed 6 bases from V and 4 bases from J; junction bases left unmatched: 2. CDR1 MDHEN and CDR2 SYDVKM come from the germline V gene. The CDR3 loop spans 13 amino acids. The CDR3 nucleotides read TGTGCCAGCAGATCAGGGGGTAATGAAAAACTGTTTTTT. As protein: CASRSGGNEKLFF.

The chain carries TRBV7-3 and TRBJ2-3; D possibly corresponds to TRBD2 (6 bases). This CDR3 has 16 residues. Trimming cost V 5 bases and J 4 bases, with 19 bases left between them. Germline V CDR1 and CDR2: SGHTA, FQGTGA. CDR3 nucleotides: TGTGCCAGCAGCCGAGCTTTAAGCGGGTCTTCAGATACGCAGTATTTT. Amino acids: CASSRALSGSSDTQYF.

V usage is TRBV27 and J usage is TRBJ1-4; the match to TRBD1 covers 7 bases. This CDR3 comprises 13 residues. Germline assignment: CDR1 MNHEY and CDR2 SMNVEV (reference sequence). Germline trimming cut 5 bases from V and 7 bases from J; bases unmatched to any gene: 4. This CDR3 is CASSLQGGEKLFF. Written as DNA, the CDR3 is TGTGCCAGCAGTCTCCAGGGGGGTGAAAAACTGTTTTTT.

The CDR3 DNA reads as TGCGCCAGCAGCTTAGGTGGGAGGGACGTCCACACAGATACGCAGTATTTT. Its protein product is CASSLGGRDVHTDTQYF. The gene calls are TRBV5-1 and TRBJ2-3, with 7 bases identical to TRBD2. Germline CDR1 is SGHRS and CDR2 is YFSETQ. The V and J ends lost 2 bases and 2 bases, in that order; junction bases with no gene match: 11. This CDR3 has 17 amino acids.

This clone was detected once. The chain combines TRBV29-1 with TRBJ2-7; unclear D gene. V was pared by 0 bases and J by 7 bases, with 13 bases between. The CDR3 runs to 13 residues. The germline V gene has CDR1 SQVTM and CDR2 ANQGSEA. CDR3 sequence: CSVEEVLDREQYF. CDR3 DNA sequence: TGCAGCGTTGAAGAGGTTCTAGATCGGGAGCAGTACTTC.

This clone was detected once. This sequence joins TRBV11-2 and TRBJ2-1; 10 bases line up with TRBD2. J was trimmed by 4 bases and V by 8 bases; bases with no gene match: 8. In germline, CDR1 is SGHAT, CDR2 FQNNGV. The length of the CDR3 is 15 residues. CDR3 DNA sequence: TGTGCCAGCTCCTCAGGGACTAGCGCATACAATGAGCAGTTCTTC. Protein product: CASSSGTSAYNEQFF.

DNA of the CDR3: TGTGCCAGCAGTGGGACAGGGGAATTACCGCCTCAGCCCCAGCATTTT. Amino acids: CASSGTGELPPQPQHF. J is TRBJ1-5 and V is TRBV2; TRBD1 agrees at 9 bases. After removal of 4 bases from V and 6 bases from J, the junction contained 10 bases not matched to a gene. The germline gives CDR1 SNHLY, CDR2 FYNNEI. This CDR3 spans 16 amino acids.

CDR3 nucleotides: TGTGCCAGCAGCTCTAGCGGGAAAGTCGGAGAGACCCAGTACTTC. It yields the protein CASSSSGKVGETQYF. The V gene is TRBV7-2, the J gene TRBJ2-5, with 9 nucleotides matching TRBD2. V was clipped by 4 bases and J by 4 bases; unmatched bases: 7. CDR1 is SGHTA and CDR2 is FQGNSA in the germline V gene. The CDR3 totals 15 residues.